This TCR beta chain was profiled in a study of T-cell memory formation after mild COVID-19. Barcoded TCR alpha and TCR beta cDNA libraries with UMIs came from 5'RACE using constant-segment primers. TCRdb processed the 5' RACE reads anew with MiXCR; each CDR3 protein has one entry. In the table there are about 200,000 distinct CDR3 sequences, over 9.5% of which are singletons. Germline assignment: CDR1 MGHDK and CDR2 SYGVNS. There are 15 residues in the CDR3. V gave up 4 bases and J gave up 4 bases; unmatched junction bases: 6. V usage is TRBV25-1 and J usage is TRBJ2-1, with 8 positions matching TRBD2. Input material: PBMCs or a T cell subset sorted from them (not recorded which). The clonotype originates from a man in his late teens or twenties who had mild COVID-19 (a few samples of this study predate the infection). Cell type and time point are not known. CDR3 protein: CASSVAGGAYNEQFF. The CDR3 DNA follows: TGTGCCAGCAGTGTGGCCGGGGGGGCGTACAATGAGCAGTTCTTC.